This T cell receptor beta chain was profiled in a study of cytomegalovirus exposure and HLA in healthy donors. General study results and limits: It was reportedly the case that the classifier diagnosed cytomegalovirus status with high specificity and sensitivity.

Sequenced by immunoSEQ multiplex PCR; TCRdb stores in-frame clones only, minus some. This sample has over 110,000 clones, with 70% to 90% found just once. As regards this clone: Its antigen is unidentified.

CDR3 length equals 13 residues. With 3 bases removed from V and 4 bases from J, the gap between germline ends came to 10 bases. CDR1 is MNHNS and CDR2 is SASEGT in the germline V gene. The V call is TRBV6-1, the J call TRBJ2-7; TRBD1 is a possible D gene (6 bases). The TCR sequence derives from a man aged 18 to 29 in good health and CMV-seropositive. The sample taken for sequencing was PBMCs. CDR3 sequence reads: CASSERGKYEQYF. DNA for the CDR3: TGTGCCAGCAGTGAGAGGGGGAAATACGAGCAGTACTTC.